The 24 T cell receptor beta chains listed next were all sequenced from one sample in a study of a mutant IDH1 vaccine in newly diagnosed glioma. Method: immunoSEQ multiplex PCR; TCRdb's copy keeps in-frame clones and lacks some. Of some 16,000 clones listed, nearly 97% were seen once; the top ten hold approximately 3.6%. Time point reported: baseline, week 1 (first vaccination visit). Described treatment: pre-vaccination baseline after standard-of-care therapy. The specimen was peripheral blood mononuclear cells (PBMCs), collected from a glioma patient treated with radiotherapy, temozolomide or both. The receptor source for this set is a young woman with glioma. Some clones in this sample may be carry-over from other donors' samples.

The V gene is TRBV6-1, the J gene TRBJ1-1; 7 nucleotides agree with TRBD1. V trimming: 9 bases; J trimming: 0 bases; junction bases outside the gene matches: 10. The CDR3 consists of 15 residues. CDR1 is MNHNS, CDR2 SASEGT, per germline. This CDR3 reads CASTRGQIMNTEAFF. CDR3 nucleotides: TGTGCCAGTACCCGGGGACAGATCATGAACACTGAAGCTTTCTTT.

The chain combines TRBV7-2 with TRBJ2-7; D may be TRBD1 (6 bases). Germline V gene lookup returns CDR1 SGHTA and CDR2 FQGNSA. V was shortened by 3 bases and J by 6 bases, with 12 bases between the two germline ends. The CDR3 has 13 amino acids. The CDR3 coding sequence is TGTGCCAGCAGCTTGGGCAGGGGCCGCGAGCAGTACTTC. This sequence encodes CASSLGRGREQYF.

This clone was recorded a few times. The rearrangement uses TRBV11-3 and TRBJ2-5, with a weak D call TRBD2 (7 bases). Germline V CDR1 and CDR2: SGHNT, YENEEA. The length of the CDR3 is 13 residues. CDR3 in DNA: TGTGCTAGTGCTGGGGGGGCTGGGGAGACCCAGTACTTC. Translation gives CASAGGAGETQYF.

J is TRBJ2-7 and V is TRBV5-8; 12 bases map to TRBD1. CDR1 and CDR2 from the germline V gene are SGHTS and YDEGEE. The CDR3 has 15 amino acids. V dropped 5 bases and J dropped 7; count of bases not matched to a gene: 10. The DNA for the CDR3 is TGTGCCAGCAGTAATTCGGGACAGGGGGCGGGGGAGCAGTACTTC. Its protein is CASSNSGQGAGEQYF.

The CDR3 bases are TGTGCCAGCAGCCAAGTTCCAGCGGGAGCCTTAAAGACCCAGTACTTC. Protein: CASSQVPAGALKTQYF. This sequence joins TRBV14 and TRBJ2-5; 8 bases agree with TRBD2. CDR1 is SGHDN, CDR2 FVKESK, per germline. Trimming took 1 base from V and 6 from J; bases not matched to a gene: 10. The CDR3 spans 16 residues.

CDR3 amino acids: CASSYSVGYNEQFF. The CDR3 nucleotides are TGTGCCAGCAGTTACTCGGTAGGGTACAATGAGCAGTTCTTC. The genes are TRBV6-6 and TRBJ2-1; no clear D gene. Germline V gene sequence: CDR1 MNHNY, CDR2 SVGAGI (reference sequence). CDR3 length equals 14 residues. Deletions cut 0 bases from V and 4 bases from J, with 7 bases between.

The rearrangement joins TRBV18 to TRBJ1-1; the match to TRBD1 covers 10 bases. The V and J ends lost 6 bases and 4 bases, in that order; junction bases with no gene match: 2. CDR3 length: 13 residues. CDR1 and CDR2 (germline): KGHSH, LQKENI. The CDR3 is CASSRTGGTEAFF. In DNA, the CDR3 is TGTGCCAGCTCGAGGACAGGGGGCACTGAAGCTTTCTTT. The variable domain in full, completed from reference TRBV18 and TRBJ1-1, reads NAGVMQNPRHLVRRRGQEARLRCSPMKGHSHVYWYRQLPEEGLKFMVYLQKENIIDESGMPKERFSAEFPKEGPSILRIQQVVRGDSAAYFCASSRTGGTEAFFGQGTRLTVV.

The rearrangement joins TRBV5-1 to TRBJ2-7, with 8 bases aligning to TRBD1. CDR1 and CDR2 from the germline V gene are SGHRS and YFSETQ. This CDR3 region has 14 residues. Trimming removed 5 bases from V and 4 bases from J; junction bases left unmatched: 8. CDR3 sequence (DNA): TGCGCCAGCAGAGGTGCGACAGGGGATTACGAGCAGTACTTC. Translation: CASRGATGDYEQYF.

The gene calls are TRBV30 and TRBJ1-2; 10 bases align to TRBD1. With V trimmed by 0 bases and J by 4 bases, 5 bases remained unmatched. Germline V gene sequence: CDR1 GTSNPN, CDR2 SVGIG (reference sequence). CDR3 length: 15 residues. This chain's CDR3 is CAWSVLRTGGYGYTF. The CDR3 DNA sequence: TGTGCCTGGAGTGTACTGAGGACAGGGGGCTATGGCTACACCTTC.

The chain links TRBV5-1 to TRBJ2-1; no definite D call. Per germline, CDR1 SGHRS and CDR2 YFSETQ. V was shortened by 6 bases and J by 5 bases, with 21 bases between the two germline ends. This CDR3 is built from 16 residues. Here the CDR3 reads CASTRGLRFNNNEQFF. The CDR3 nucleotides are TGCGCCAGCACCCGCGGCCTCAGATTTAATAACAATGAGCAGTTCTTC. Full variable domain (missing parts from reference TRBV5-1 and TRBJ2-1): KAGVTQTPRYLIKTRGQQVTLSCSPISGHRSVSWYQQTPGQGLQFLFEYFSETQRNKGNFPGRFSGRQFSNSRSEMNVSTLELGDSALYLCASTRGLRFNNNEQFFGPGTRLTVL.

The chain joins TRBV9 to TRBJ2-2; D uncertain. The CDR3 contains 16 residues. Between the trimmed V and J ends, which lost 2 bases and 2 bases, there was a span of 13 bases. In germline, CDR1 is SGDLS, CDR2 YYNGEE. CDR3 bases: TGTGCCAGCAGCGTGTCAGCACACCTTAACACCGGGGAGCTGTTTTTT. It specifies CASSVSAHLNTGELFF.

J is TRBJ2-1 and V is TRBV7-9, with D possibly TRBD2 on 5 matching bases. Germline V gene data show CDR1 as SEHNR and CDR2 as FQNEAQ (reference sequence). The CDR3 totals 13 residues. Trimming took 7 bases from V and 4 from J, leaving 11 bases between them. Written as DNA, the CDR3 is TGTGCCAGCACCGTAAGGACTTACAATGAGCAGTTCTTC. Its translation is CASTVRTYNEQFF.

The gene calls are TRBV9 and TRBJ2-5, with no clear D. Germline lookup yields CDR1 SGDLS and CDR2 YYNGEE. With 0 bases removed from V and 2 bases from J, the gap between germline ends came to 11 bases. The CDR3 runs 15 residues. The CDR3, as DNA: TGTGCCAGCAGCGTAGCAGCTCGACCGCAAGAGACCCAGTACTTC. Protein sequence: CASSVAARPQETQYF. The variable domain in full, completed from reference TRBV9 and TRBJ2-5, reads DSGVTQTPKHLITATGQRVTLRCSPRSGDLSVYWYQQSLDQGLQFLIQYYNGEERAKGNILERFSAQQFPDLHSELNLSSLELGDSALYFCASSVAARPQETQYFGPGTRLLVL.

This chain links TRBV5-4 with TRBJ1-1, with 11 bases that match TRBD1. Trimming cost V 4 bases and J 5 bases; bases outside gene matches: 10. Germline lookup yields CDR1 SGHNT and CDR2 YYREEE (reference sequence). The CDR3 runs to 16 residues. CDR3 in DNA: TGTGCCAGCAGCCCAGGGGACAGGGGGTTTGGGACTGAAGCTTTCTTT. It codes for CASSPGDRGFGTEAFF.

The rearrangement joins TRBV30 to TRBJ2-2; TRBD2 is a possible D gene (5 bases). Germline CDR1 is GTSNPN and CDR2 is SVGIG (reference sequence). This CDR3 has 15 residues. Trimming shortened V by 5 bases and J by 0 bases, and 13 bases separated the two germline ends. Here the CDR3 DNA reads TGTGCCTGGCAGTTCCAGCGGTCGAACACCGGGGAGCTGTTTTTT. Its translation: CAWQFQRSNTGELFF. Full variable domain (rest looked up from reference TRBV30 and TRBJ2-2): SQTIHQWPATLVQPVGSPLSLECTVEGTSNPNLYWYRQAAGRGLQLLFYSVGIGQISSEVPQNLSASRPQDRQFILSSKKLLLSDSGFYLCAWQFQRSNTGELFFGEGSRLTVL.

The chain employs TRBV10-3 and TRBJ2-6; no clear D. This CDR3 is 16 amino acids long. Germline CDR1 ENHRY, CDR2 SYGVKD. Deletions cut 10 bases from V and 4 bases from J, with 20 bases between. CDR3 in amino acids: CATARQASLGANVLTF. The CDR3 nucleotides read TGTGCCACCGCCCGCCAGGCCAGCCTAGGGGCCAACGTCCTGACTTTC.

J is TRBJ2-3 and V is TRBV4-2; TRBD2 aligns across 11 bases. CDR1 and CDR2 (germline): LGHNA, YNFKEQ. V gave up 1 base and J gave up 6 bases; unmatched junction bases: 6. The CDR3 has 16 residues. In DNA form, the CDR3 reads TGTGCCAGCAGCCAAGGGATAGCGGGAGGGTGGGATACGCAGTATTTT. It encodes CASSQGIAGGWDTQYF.

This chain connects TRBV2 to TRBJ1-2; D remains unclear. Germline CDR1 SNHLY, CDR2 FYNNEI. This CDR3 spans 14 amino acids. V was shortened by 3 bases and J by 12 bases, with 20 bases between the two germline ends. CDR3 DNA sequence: TGTGCCAGCAGTGATGAGGCAGGCCTAGACCTCAACACCTTC. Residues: CASSDEAGLDLNTF.

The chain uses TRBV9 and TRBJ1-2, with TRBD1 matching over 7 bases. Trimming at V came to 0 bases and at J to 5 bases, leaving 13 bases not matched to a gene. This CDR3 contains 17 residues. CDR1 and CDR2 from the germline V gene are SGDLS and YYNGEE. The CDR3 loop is CASSVATSRQGGYGYTF. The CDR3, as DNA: TGTGCCAGCAGCGTAGCTACTTCAAGACAGGGTGGATATGGCTACACCTTC.

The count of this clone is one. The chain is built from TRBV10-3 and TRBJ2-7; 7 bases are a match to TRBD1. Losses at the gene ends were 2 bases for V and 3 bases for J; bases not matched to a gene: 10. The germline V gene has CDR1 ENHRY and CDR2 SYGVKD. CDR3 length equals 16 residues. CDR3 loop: CAISEAGTVTLYEQYF. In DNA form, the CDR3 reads TGTGCCATCAGTGAGGCCGGGACAGTTACCCTCTACGAGCAGTACTTC.

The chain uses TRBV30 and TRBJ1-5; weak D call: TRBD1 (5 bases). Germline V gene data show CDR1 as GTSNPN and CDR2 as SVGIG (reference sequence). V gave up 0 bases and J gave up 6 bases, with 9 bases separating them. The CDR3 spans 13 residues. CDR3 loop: CAWSVSGRQPQHF. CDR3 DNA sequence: TGTGCCTGGAGTGTCTCAGGGCGTCAGCCCCAGCATTTT.

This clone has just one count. CDR3 residues: CASSVKRSSYNEQFF. CDR3 sequence (DNA): TGTGCCAGTAGTGTTAAGCGGAGCTCCTACAATGAGCAGTTCTTC. The chain couples TRBV19 to TRBJ2-1; possible D gene TRBD2, 5 bases. V lost 5 bases and J lost 0, with 11 bases in between. The CDR3 contains 15 residues. Looked up from germline, CDR1 is LNHDA and CDR2 is SQIVND (reference sequence). The whole variable domain, filled in from reference TRBV19 and TRBJ2-1, reads DGGITQSPKYLFRKEGQNVTLSCEQNLNHDAMYWYRQDPGQGLRLIYYSQIVNDFQKGDIAEGYSVSREKKESFPLTVTSAQKNPTAFYLCASSVKRSSYNEQFFGPGTRLTVL.

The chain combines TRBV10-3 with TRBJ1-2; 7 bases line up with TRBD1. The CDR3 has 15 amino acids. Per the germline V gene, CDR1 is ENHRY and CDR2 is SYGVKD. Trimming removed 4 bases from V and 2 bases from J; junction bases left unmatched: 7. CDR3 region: CAISVGTVSNYGYTF. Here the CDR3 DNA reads TGTGCCATCAGTGTAGGGACAGTATCCAACTATGGCTACACCTTC.

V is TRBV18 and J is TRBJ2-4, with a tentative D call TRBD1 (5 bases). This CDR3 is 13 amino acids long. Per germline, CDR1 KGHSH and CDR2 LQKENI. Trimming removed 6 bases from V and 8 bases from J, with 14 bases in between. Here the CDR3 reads CASSPSSRDIQYF. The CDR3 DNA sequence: TGTGCCAGCTCTCCCTCCTCCAGGGACATTCAGTACTTC. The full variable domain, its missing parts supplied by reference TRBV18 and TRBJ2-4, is NAGVMQNPRHLVRRRGQEARLRCSPMKGHSHVYWYRQLPEEGLKFMVYLQKENIIDESGMPKERFSAEFPKEGPSILRIQQVVRGDSAAYFCASSPSSRDIQYFGAGTRLSVL.